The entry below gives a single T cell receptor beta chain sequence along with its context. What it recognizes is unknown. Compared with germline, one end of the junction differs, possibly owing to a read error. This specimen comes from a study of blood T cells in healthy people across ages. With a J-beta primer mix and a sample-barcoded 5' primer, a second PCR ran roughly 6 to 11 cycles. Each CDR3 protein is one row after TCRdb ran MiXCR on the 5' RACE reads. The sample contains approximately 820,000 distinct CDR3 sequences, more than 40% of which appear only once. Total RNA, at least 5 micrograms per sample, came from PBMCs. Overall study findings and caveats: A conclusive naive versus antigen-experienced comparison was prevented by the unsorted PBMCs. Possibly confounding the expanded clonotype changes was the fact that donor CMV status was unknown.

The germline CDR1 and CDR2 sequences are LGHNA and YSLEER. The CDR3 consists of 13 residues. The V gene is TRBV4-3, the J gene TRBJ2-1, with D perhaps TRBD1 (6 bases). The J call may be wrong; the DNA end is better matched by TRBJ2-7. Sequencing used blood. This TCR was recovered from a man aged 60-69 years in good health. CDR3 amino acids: CASNQEVRGEQYF. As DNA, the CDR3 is TGCGCCAGCAACCAAGAGGTCAGGGGCGAGCAGTACTTC.